A selection of T cell receptor beta chains follows, all from one sample in a study of T cells in localized non-small cell lung cancer. Data came from immunoSEQ multiplex PCR; TCRdb stores just in-frame clones and leaves some out. Of 45,000 to 65,000 clones listed, around three quarters were seen once; the top ten hold about 4%. Sequences were derived from PBMCs, sampled before any cancer treatment. The receptors were sampled from a woman aged 40 to 75 with stage II lung adenocarcinoma. Both conserved end residues are part of each CDR3. The D gene is left open where the match is weak. The size entry is marked missing in some rows and otherwise reads once, few, many or a size class.

abundance: NA
j_gene: TRBJ2-7
d_gene: NA
v_gene: TRBV7-9
CDR3nt: TGTGCCAGCAATGGGTTGGTCGGGACGGTGGCCTACGAGCAGTACTTC
CDR3aa: CASNGLVGTVAYEQYF

abundance: NA
j_gene: TRBJ2-3
d_gene: NA
v_gene: TRBV5-1
CDR3nt: TGCGCCAGCAGCTTGGAGGGCAGTCCAGATACGCAGTATTTT
CDR3aa: CASSLEGSPDTQYF

abundance: NA
j_gene: TRBJ1-5
d_gene: NA
v_gene: TRBV6-5
CDR3nt: TGTGCCAGCAGTTACAGGGAGGGGCAGCCCCAGCATTTT
CDR3aa: CASSYREGQPQHF

abundance: NA
j_gene: TRBJ2-1
d_gene: NA
v_gene: TRBV4-1
CDR3nt: TGCGCCAGCAGCCAAGGGAATCTCGGCTCCTACAATGAGCAGTTCTTC
CDR3aa: CASSQGNLGSYNEQFF

abundance: once
j_gene: TRBJ1-4
d_gene: NA
v_gene: TRBV6-1
CDR3nt: TGTGCCAGCAGTGGCACCCTAGGTGAAAAACTGTTTTTT
CDR3aa: CASSGTLGEKLFF

abundance: many
j_gene: TRBJ1-4
d_gene: NA
v_gene: TRBV7-9
CDR3nt: TGTGCCAGCAGCTTAGGTTTGGGGGAGAAGGATGAAAAACTGTTTTTT
CDR3aa: CASSLGLGEKDEKLFF

abundance: NA
j_gene: TRBJ2-7
d_gene: NA
v_gene: TRBV2
CDR3nt: TGTGCCAGCAGTGAAGGGGGGCTTAGTGGCTACGAGCAGTACTTC
CDR3aa: CASSEGGLSGYEQYF

abundance: medium-sized
j_gene: TRBJ2-1
d_gene: TRBD2
v_gene: TRBV6-1
CDR3nt: TGTGCCAGCAGTGAAGGGGGGGAGGGCCACAATGAGCAGTTCTTC
CDR3aa: CASSEGGEGHNEQFF

abundance: NA
j_gene: TRBJ2-5
d_gene: NA
v_gene: TRBV27
CDR3nt: TGTGCCAGCAGTACCCGGGACACCTTTCAAGGGACCCAGTACTTC
CDR3aa: CASSTRDTFQGTQYF

abundance: NA
j_gene: TRBJ2-7
d_gene: NA
v_gene: TRBV27
CDR3nt: TGTGCCAGCAGTTTATACGAGCAGTACTTC
CDR3aa: CASSLYEQYF

abundance: few
j_gene: TRBJ2-3
d_gene: TRBD2
v_gene: TRBV2
CDR3nt: TGTGCCAGCAGCGCACCAATCGGGACTAGCGGTAGCACAGATACGCAGTATTTT
CDR3aa: CASSAPIGTSGSTDTQYF

abundance: NA
j_gene: TRBJ2-1
d_gene: NA
v_gene: TRBV30
CDR3nt: TGTGCCTGGACCGTATACAACAATGAGCAGTTCTTC
CDR3aa: CAWTVYNNEQFF

abundance: few
j_gene: TRBJ2-1
d_gene: NA
v_gene: TRBV25-1
CDR3nt: TGTGCCAGCAGTGGAACCGGGACCTACAATGAGCAGTTCTTC
CDR3aa: CASSGTGTYNEQFF